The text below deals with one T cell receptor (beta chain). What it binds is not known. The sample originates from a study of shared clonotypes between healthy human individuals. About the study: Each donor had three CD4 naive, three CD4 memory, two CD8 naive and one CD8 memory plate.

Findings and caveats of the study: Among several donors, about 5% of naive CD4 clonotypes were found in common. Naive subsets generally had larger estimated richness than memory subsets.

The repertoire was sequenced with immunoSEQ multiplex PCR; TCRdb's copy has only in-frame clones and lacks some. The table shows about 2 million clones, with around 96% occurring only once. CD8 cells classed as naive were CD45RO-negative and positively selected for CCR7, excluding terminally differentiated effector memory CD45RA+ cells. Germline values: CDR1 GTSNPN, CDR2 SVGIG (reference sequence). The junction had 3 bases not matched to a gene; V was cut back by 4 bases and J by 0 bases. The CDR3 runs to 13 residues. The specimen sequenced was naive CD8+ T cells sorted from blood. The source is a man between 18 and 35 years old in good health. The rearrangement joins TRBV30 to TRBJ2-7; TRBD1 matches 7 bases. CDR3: CAWNRDSSYEQYF. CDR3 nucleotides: TGTGCCTGGAACAGGGACAGCTCCTACGAGCAGTACTTC.